Listed here is a single TCR beta chain. Clones were sequenced by immunoSEQ multiplex PCR, and TCRdb holds only the in-frame ones, with some missing. The sample has some 120,000 clones; about 86% are singletons. This entry belongs to a study of blood T cell repertoires in COVID-19. The CDR3 has 15 residues. CDR1 and CDR2 (germline): SGHRS, YFSETQ. The V gene lost 1 base and the J gene lost 5 bases, with 15 bases spanning the gap. The chain links TRBV5-1 to TRBJ1-1; tentatively, D is TRBD1 (5 bases). Sequencing was carried out using peripheral blood. The sequence was obtained from a man aged 80 or over with active or convalescent COVID-19. The CDR3 loop is CASSLLGGSETEAFF. The DNA of the CDR3 is TGCGCCAGCAGCTTGCTGGGGGGTTCGGAAACTGAAGCTTTCTTT.